These T cell receptor beta chains were read from a single sample in a study of response to subunit inactivated influenza vaccine. TCRdb reprocessed the RT-PCR reads via MiXCR and lists one record per CDR3 protein. The top ten hold about 2.8% of the sample, which has some 540,000 distinct CDR3 sequences, under 25% seen once. This same sample was also part of a study on T cells expressing NK-cell markers.

This specimen was CD4+ T cells sorted from PBMCs, taken 11 to 12 days after vaccination. The origin of the receptors is a man aged 50-59 years who received an inactivated influenza vaccine. The conserved cysteine and the conserved F or W are not part of the CDR3 here. Fields, in order: clone size, V gene, J gene, CDR3 protein. A clone size is listed for some rows: how often the clone was seen (once, few, many), or a class if it is expanded.

clone size: -
V gene: TRBV7-2
J gene: TRBJ2-1
CDR3 protein: ASSLDRQSNNEQF

clone size: -
V gene: TRBV27
J gene: TRBJ2-7
CDR3 protein: ASSLQGAFAYEQY

clone size: -
V gene: TRBV27
J gene: TRBJ2-7
CDR3 protein: ASRWTADSYEQY

clone size: once
V gene: TRBV5-4
J gene: TRBJ2-5
CDR3 protein: ASSTISAREKTQY

clone size: few
V gene: TRBV4-3
J gene: TRBJ2-7
CDR3 protein: ASSRLAGGLYEQY

clone size: -
V gene: TRBV20-1
J gene: TRBJ2-5
CDR3 protein: SARKGGVETQY

clone size: -
V gene: TRBV20-1
J gene: TRBJ2-3
CDR3 protein: SVLRLAGDPDTQY

clone size: -
V gene: TRBV12-3/TRBV12-4
J gene: TRBJ2-5
CDR3 protein: ASSPSPGQGAETQY

clone size: many
V gene: TRBV4-2
J gene: TRBJ2-3
CDR3 protein: ASSQDLVAGSDTQY

clone size: few
V gene: TRBV14
J gene: TRBJ2-1
CDR3 protein: ASSQESRGQSYEQF

clone size: few
V gene: TRBV9
J gene: TRBJ1-5
CDR3 protein: ASSVGSGGGQPQH

clone size: -
V gene: TRBV20-1
J gene: TRBJ2-3
CDR3 protein: SARPYRDRGPWTDTQY

clone size: -
V gene: TRBV29-1
J gene: TRBJ1-2
CDR3 protein: SVTTSSRDRGRYGYT

clone size: few
V gene: TRBV7-2
J gene: TRBJ2-1
CDR3 protein: ASSFRRGDNEQF

clone size: -
V gene: TRBV7-2
J gene: TRBJ2-1
CDR3 protein: ARSLAGADYNEQF

clone size: few
V gene: TRBV7-2
J gene: TRBJ1-6
CDR3 protein: ASSFRQGGHSPLH

clone size: -
V gene: TRBV28
J gene: TRBJ2-7
CDR3 protein: ASRSAGGAVYEQY

clone size: -
V gene: TRBV12-3/TRBV12-4
J gene: TRBJ2-2
CDR3 protein: ASSLETGVRGELF

clone size: -
V gene: TRBV25-1
J gene: TRBJ2-3
CDR3 protein: ASKGTSGGNTQY

clone size: few
V gene: TRBV4-3
J gene: TRBJ2-7
CDR3 protein: ASSQEYQGAYYEQY

clone size: few
V gene: TRBV12-3/TRBV12-4
J gene: TRBJ2-1
CDR3 protein: ASSQGFSYNEQF

clone size: -
V gene: TRBV7-8
J gene: TRBJ1-2
CDR3 protein: ASSLTGDRYGYT

clone size: -
V gene: TRBV3-1
J gene: TRBJ2-1
CDR3 protein: ASSLEREGQPGDEQF

clone size: few
V gene: TRBV6-5
J gene: TRBJ2-1
CDR3 protein: ASSLTGGEDEQF

clone size: -
V gene: TRBV20-1
J gene: TRBJ2-1
CDR3 protein: SANFGGSYNEQF

clone size: -
V gene: TRBV6-1
J gene: TRBJ1-1
CDR3 protein: ASSITPYMNTEAF

clone size: -
V gene: TRBV18
J gene: TRBJ2-5
CDR3 protein: ASSPRSATNQETQY

clone size: few
V gene: TRBV7-2
J gene: TRBJ2-7
CDR3 protein: ASSLGLESYEQY

clone size: -
V gene: TRBV4-3
J gene: TRBJ1-4
CDR3 protein: ASSQAFRANEKLF

clone size: -
V gene: TRBV20-1
J gene: TRBJ2-5
CDR3 protein: SAGFGREETQY

clone size: -
V gene: TRBV20-1
J gene: TRBJ1-6
CDR3 protein: SARARTGSTGSPLH

clone size: few
V gene: TRBV5-6
J gene: TRBJ1-4
CDR3 protein: ASSSQKGWEKLF

clone size: few
V gene: TRBV6-1
J gene: TRBJ2-7
CDR3 protein: ASSHRDRHYEQY

clone size: -
V gene: TRBV6-5
J gene: TRBJ2-5
CDR3 protein: ASSYSLQTRNGETQY

clone size: -
V gene: TRBV2
J gene: TRBJ2-3
CDR3 protein: ATKQGTLGTDTQY

clone size: -
V gene: TRBV5-1
J gene: TRBJ2-3
CDR3 protein: ASSDPHGLGEQY

clone size: few
V gene: TRBV5-1
J gene: TRBJ1-5
CDR3 protein: ASSLAPLDRTNQPQH

clone size: many
V gene: TRBV4-2
J gene: TRBJ2-3
CDR3 protein: ASSQQGRTDTQY

clone size: -
V gene: TRBV27
J gene: TRBJ2-3
CDR3 protein: ASGPRQGSTDTQY

clone size: -
V gene: TRBV7-9
J gene: TRBJ2-5
CDR3 protein: ASSLALSGEYETQY

clone size: -
V gene: TRBV18
J gene: TRBJ1-5
CDR3 protein: ASSPANSNQPQH

clone size: -
V gene: TRBV20-1
J gene: TRBJ2-5
CDR3 protein: SARATQETQY

clone size: few
V gene: TRBV7-2
J gene: TRBJ2-5
CDR3 protein: ASSRGTYQETQY

clone size: -
V gene: TRBV12-3/TRBV12-4
J gene: TRBJ2-2
CDR3 protein: ASSLGTPGTGELF

clone size: -
V gene: TRBV6-2/TRBV6-3
J gene: TRBJ2-5
CDR3 protein: ASRGTSWQETQY

clone size: few
V gene: TRBV3-1
J gene: TRBJ2-1
CDR3 protein: ASSRPANPGTSRRNEQF

clone size: -
V gene: TRBV7-2
J gene: TRBJ2-7
CDR3 protein: ASSLVWRGNYEQY

clone size: -
V gene: TRBV6-2/TRBV6-3
J gene: TRBJ2-1
CDR3 protein: ASSYQNTGEQF

clone size: -
V gene: TRBV30
J gene: TRBJ1-1
CDR3 protein: AWSLRNSNTEAF

clone size: -
V gene: TRBV20-1
J gene: TRBJ1-5
CDR3 protein: GAKGGGDQPQH

clone size: medium-sized
V gene: TRBV4-3
J gene: TRBJ2-2
CDR3 protein: ASSQVPRLAGHGELF

clone size: few
V gene: TRBV6-1
J gene: TRBJ1-2
CDR3 protein: ASSRQGAYGYT

clone size: many
V gene: TRBV5-1
J gene: TRBJ2-5
CDR3 protein: ASSPGLAGLETQY

clone size: few
V gene: TRBV25-1
J gene: TRBJ2-2
CDR3 protein: ASSKTSGTGELF

clone size: few
V gene: TRBV7-9
J gene: TRBJ2-7
CDR3 protein: ASTARTGTTSLYEQY

clone size: few
V gene: TRBV29-1
J gene: TRBJ1-5
CDR3 protein: SVSGTLDQPQH

clone size: few
V gene: TRBV20-1
J gene: TRBJ2-1
CDR3 protein: SARSADRGKQF